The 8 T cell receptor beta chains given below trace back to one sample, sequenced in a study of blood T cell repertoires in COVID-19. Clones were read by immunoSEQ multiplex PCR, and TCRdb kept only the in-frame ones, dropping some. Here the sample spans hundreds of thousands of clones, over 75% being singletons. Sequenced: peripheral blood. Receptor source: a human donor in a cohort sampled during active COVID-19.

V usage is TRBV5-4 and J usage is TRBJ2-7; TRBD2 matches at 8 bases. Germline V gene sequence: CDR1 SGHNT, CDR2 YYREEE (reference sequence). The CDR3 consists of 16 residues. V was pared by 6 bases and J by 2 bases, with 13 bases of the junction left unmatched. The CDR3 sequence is CASTPGGSSGTYEQYF. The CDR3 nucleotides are TGTGCCAGCACCCCGGGGGGGAGTAGCGGGACCTACGAGCAGTACTTC.

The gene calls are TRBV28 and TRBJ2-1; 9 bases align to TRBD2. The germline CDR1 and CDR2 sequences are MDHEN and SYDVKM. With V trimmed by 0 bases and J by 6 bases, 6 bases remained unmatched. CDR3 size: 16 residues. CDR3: CASSLWREGPRNEQFF. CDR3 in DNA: TGTGCCAGCAGTTTATGGCGGGAGGGCCCTCGCAATGAGCAGTTCTTC.

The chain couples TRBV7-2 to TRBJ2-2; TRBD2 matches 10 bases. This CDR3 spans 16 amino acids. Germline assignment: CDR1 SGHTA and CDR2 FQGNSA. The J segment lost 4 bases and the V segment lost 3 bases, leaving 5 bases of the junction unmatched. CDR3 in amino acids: CASSFGLAGATGELFF. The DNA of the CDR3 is TGTGCCAGCAGCTTTGGCCTAGCGGGAGCCACCGGGGAGCTGTTTTTT.

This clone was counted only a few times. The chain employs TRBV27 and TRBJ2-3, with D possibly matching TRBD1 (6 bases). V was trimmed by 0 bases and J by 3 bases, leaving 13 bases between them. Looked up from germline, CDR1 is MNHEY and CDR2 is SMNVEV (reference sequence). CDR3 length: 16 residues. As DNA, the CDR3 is TGTGCCAGCAGTTTATCCAGGGGAATAGGAACAGATACGCAGTATTTT. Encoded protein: CASSLSRGIGTDTQYF.

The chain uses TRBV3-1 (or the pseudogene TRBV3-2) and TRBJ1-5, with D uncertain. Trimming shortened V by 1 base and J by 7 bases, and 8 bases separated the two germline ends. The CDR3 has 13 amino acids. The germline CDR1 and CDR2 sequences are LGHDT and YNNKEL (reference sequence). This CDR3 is CASSQVGSQPQHF. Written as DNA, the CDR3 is TGTGCCAGCAGCCAAGTGGGCAGCCAGCCCCAGCATTTT.

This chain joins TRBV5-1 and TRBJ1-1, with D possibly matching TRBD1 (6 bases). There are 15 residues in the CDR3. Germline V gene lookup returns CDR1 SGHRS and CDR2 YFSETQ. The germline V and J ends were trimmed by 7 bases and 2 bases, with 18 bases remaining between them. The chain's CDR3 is CASATGLKTNTEAFF. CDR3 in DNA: TGCGCCAGCGCCACAGGGTTAAAGACCAACACTGAAGCTTTCTTT.

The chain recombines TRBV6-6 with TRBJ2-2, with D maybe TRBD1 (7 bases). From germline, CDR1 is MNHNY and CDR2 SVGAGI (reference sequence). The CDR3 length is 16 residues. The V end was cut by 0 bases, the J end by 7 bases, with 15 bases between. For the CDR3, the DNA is TGTGCCAGCAGTTACTCAGGAGGGGGCGGTGGCGGGGAGCTGTTTTTT. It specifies CASSYSGGGGGGELFF.

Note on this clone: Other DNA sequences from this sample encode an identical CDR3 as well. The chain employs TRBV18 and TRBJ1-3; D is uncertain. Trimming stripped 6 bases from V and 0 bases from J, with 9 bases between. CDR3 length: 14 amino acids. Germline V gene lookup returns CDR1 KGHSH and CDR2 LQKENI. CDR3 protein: CASSPQDSGNTIYF. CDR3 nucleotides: TGTGCCAGCTCCCCTCAGGACTCTGGAAACACCATATATTTT.